This T cell receptor beta chain was sequenced during a study of untreated major depressive disorder. General study points: Compared with controls, depressed patients showed more TRBV05-01 (Vbeta 5.1) usage in CD4+ T cells.

The V gene lost 1 base and the J gene lost 2 bases, with 12 bases spanning the gap. Germline values: CDR1 MDHEN, CDR2 SYDVKM. This CDR3 comprises 16 residues. Sequencing used immunoSEQ multiplex PCR; TCRdb keeps in-frame clones, though not all of them. The sample gives some 27,000 clones, roughly nine tenths of which show up once; roughly 0.72% is in the top ten. Participants were all of European descent. Roughly 29 ml of blood was drawn into EDTA tubes. As concerns this clone: Its antigen is currently unknown.

The sequenced material came from CD4+ T cells from PBMCs. The TCR was taken from a woman aged 25 to 39 with major depressive disorder. This rearrangement joins TRBV28 to TRBJ1-3; no clear D gene. DNA of the CDR3: TGTGCCAGCAGTTTATTCCCTGATTCTCCTGGAAACACCATATATTTT. Translated, it gives CASSLFPDSPGNTIYF. Variable domain in full (rest from reference TRBV28 and TRBJ1-3): DVKVTQSSRYLVKRTGEKVFLECVQDMDHENMFWYRQDPGLGLRLIYFSYDVKMKEKGDIPEGYSVSREKKERFSLILESASTNQTSMYLCASSLFPDSPGNTIYFGEGSWLTVV.